These 13 T cell receptor beta chains share one sample of origin, sequenced in a study of beta chain features in type 1 diabetes. Expressed TCRB transcripts got sequenced, as all isolated RNA was reverse transcribed. Some clones are missing from TCRdb's copy, which holds only in-frame ones; the method was immunoSEQ multiplex PCR. This table holds under 800,000 clones, about 14% found once. Sequencing input: naive CD4+ T cells from blood. The receptor set was obtained from a man between 18 and 29 years old in good health.

This chain links TRBV10-3 with TRBJ1-5; 10 positions agree with TRBD1. CDR3 length: 18 residues. Looked up from germline, CDR1 is ENHRY and CDR2 is SYGVKD. Trimming cost V 6 bases and J 0 bases; bases outside gene matches: 11. This CDR3 reads CAISRTGGIVDSNQPQHF. The CDR3 nucleotides read TGTGCCATCAGCCGGACAGGGGGGATAGTAGATAGCAATCAGCCCCAGCATTTT.

The CDR3 region has the DNA TGTGCCAGCAGCTCGCCAGGGGTTGGCTACACCTTC. This gives the protein CASSSPGVGYTF. The J gene is TRBJ1-2, the V gene TRBV7-9; perhaps TRBD1 as D (6 bases). Germline V CDR1 and CDR2: SEHNR, FQNEAQ (reference sequence). The CDR3 loop spans 12 amino acids. V shed 4 bases and J shed 7 bases, with 10 bases lying between them.

This chain uses TRBV12-5 with TRBJ2-1; 10 bases agree with TRBD2. The CDR3 extends over 14 amino acids. Trimming took 6 bases from V and 5 from J; bases not matched to a gene: 4. Germline V lookup: CDR1 LGHNT, CDR2 FRNRAP. CDR3 DNA: TGTGCTAGTGGCCTAGCGGGAGTCCACAATGAGCAGTTCTTC. It codes for CASGLAGVHNEQFF.

There are a few counts of this clone. The chain carries TRBV10-3 and TRBJ2-1; D is perhaps TRBD1 (6 bases). Germline V gene data show CDR1 as ENHRY and CDR2 as SYGVKD. V was cut by 3 bases and J by 8 bases, with 17 bases left in between. The CDR3 contains 15 residues. In DNA, the CDR3 is TGTGCCATCAGTGAAGTTAACAGGGTGGGCGATGAGCAGTTCTTC. Protein: CAISEVNRVGDEQFF.

This sequence joins TRBV7-9 and TRBJ1-2; no clear D. Per germline, CDR1 SEHNR and CDR2 FQNEAQ (reference sequence). CDR3 size: 15 residues. V was cut by 1 base and J by 1 base, with 10 bases left in between. DNA for the CDR3: TGTGCCAGCAGCTTAGAATTGAAAAGTAACTATGGCTACACCTTC. It codes for CASSLELKSNYGYTF.

This clone was recorded once. The V gene is TRBV15, the J gene TRBJ2-2; 8 bases are shared with TRBD1. The germline gives CDR1 LNHNV, CDR2 YYDKDF (reference sequence). V shed 0 bases and J 5 bases; nucleotides not matched to a gene: 2. The length of the CDR3 is 15 residues. The CDR3 nucleotides read TGTGCCACCAGCAGAGAGACAGGGGTTACCGGGGAGCTGTTTTTT. Translation: CATSRETGVTGELFF.

This clone occurred a few times. The chain couples TRBV7-8 to TRBJ1-4; unclear D gene. With 1 base removed from V and 7 bases from J, the gap between germline ends came to 7 bases. The germline CDR1 and CDR2 sequences are SGHVS and FQNEAQ. The CDR3 is 13 residues long. This CDR3 is CASSLGVIEKLFF. The CDR3 DNA follows: TGTGCCAGCAGCTTAGGAGTGATTGAAAAACTGTTTTTT.

The V call is TRBV30, the J call TRBJ1-4, with D unclear. The germline V gene encodes CDR1 GTSNPN and CDR2 SVGIG (reference sequence). The CDR3 covers 14 residues. The V and J ends lost 5 bases and 4 bases respectively, with 14 bases between them. The CDR3 region has the DNA TGTGCCTGGGGCCCCGGGAAGGTTAATGAAAAACTGTTTTTT. Translated: CAWGPGKVNEKLFF. Together with reference TRBV30 and TRBJ1-4, the CDR3 gives the full variable domain: SQTIHQWPATLVQPVGSPLSLECTVEGTSNPNLYWYRQAAGRGLQLLFYSVGIGQISSEVPQNLSASRPQDRQFILSSKKLLLSDSGFYLCAWGPGKVNEKLFFGSGTQLSVL.

The chain has TRBV7-3 and TRBJ2-2, with 11 bases identical to TRBD2. The V segment lost 0 bases and the J segment 0 bases; nucleotides outside the gene matches: 3. CDR3 length equals 18 residues. CDR1 and CDR2 from the germline V gene are SGHTA and FQGTGA. The CDR3 region has the DNA TGTGCCAGCAGCTTAACCGGGACTAGCGGCGCGAACACCGGGGAGCTGTTTTTT. Translated: CASSLTGTSGANTGELFF.

The chain uses TRBV9 and TRBJ2-1; 13 nucleotides align to TRBD2. The germline V gene encodes CDR1 SGDLS and CDR2 YYNGEE. The CDR3 sequence is 19 residues long. Germline trimming cut 2 bases from V and 7 bases from J; bases unmatched to any gene: 15. CDR3 sequence (DNA): TGTGCCAGCAGCGTGAGGGCGTTTCAGACTAGCGGGGGGAGGAATGAGCAGTTCTTC. Residues: CASSVRAFQTSGGRNEQFF.

The genes are TRBV28 and TRBJ2-7; 7 bases line up with TRBD2. The J segment lost 3 bases and the V segment lost 2 bases, leaving 4 bases of the junction unmatched. This CDR3 contains 14 residues. Germline CDR1 is MDHEN and CDR2 is SYDVKM. CDR3 nucleotide sequence: TGTGCCAGCAGTTTAAACGGCGGGAGCTACGAGCAGTACTTC. Protein product: CASSLNGGSYEQYF.

This clone was recorded once. This chain uses TRBV6-1 with TRBJ2-4; D possibly uses TRBD1 or TRBD2 (5 bases each). Between the trimmed V and J ends, which lost 11 bases and 1 base, there was a span of 12 bases. Per germline, CDR1 MNHNS and CDR2 SASEGT. The CDR3 extends over 13 amino acids. CDR3 in amino acids: CASLGTAKNIQYF. The CDR3 coding sequence is TGTGCCTCACTAGGGACGGCCAAAAACATTCAGTACTTC.

The V and J genes are TRBV27 and TRBJ2-7, with 9 bases that match TRBD2. CDR1 MNHEY and CDR2 SMNVEV come from the germline V gene (reference sequence). The CDR3 loop spans 12 amino acids. The CDR3 loop is CASSFLAGPVSV. The CDR3 DNA follows: TGTGCCAGCAGTTTTCTAGCGGGGCCCGTTTCGGTC.